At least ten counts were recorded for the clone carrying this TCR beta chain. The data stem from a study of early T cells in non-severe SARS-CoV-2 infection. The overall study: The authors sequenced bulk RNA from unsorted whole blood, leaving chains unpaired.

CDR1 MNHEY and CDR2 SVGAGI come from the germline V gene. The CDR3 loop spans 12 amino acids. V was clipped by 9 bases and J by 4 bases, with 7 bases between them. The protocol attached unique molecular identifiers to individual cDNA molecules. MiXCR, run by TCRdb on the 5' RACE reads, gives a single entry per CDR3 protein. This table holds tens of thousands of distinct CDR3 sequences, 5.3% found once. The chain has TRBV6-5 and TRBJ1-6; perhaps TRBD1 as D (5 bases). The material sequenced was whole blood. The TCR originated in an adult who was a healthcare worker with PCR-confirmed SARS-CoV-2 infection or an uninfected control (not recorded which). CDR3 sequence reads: CASRGYNSPLHF. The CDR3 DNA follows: TGTGCCAGTAGGGGTTATAATTCACCCCTCCACTTT.